This TCR beta chain was obtained from a study of vaccination effects on CD4 cells after COVID-19. Across the whole study: A few convalescent patients underwent early and late post-vaccination sampling. Study conclusions and caveats: Post-vaccine spike-reactive clones in convalescents were mainly new vaccine-induced clones.

A remark on this clone: Its antigen is unknown.

The CDR3 extends over 14 amino acids. Germline assignment: CDR1 SGHDT and CDR2 YYEEEE. V shed 1 base and J shed 9 bases, with 11 bases lying between them. TCRdb's copy holds only in-frame clones and misses some; the assay was immunoSEQ multiplex PCR. The sample contains under 15,000 clones, roughly 80% of which appear only once. Viral peptide pools were used in the ViraFEST assay to expand antigen-specific CD4+ T cells, and sequencing came afterward. Investigators separated out CD4+ T cells once approximately 9 days of culture had passed. This individual contracted SARS-CoV-2 between March and December 2020, as verified by PCR. Two-dose vaccination with either BNT162b2 or mRNA-1273 was given to the participants. The authors exchanged half the medium for IL-2 medium on days 3 and 7.

This sequence originates from a human donor who had a prior SARS-CoV-2 infection. The chain uses TRBV5-6 and TRBJ1-6, with a tentative D call TRBD1 (5 bases). This specimen was CD4+ T cells from PBMCs cultured with HCoV-NL63 spike peptides, taken after COVID-19 vaccination. CDR3 sequence (DNA): TGTGCCAGCAGCTTGTACGGGGCTGGTTCACCCCTCCACTTT. The encoded protein is CASSLYGAGSPLHF.